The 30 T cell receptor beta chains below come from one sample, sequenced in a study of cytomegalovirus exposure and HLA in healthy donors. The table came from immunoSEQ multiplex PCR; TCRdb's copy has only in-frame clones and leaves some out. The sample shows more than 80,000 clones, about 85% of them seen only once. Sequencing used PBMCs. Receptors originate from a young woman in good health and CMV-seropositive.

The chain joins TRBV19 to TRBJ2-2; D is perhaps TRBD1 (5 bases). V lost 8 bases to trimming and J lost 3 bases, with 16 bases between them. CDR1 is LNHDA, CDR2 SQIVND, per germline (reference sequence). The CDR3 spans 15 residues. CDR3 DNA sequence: TGTGCCAGTCGGATTTACCTAGGGGACACCGGGGAGCTGTTTTTT. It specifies CASRIYLGDTGELFF.

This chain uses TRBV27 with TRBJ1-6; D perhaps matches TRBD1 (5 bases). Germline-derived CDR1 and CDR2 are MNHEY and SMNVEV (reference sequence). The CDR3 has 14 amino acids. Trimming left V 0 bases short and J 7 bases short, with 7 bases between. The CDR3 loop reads CASSLSRGNSPLHF. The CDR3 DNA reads TGTGCCAGCAGTTTATCCCGGGGGAATTCACCCCTCCACTTT.

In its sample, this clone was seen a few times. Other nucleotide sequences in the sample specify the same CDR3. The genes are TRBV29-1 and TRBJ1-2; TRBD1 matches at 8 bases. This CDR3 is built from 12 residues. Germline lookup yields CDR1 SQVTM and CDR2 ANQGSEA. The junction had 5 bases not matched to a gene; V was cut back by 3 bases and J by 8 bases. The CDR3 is CSVESGGGGYTF. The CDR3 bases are TGCAGCGTTGAGTCAGGGGGCGGAGGCTACACCTTC.

CDR3 in DNA: TGCGCCAGCAGTGAGTCGTCAGGGGCCCAAAACATTCAGTACTTC. Translating it yields CASSESSGAQNIQYF. V gene TRBV10-2 combines with J gene TRBJ2-4; a weak D match, TRBD1 (6 bases). The CDR3 contains 15 residues. The V and J ends lost 0 bases and 5 bases respectively, with 11 bases between them. CDR1 is WSHSY and CDR2 is SAAADI in the germline V gene.

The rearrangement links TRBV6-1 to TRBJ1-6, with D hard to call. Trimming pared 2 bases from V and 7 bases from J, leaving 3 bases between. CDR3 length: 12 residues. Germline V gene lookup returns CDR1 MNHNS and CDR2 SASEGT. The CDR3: CASSERNSPLHF. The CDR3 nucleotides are TGTGCCAGCAGTGAACGGAATTCACCCCTCCACTTT.

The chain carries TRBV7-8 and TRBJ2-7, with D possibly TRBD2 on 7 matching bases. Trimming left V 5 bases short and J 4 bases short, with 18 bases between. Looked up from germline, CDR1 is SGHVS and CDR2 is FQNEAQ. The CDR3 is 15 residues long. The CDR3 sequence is CASSRGGRGPYEQYF. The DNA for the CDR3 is TGTGCCAGCAGCCGTGGGGGGCGGGGGCCATACGAGCAGTACTTC. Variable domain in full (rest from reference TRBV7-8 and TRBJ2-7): GAGVSQSPRYKVAKRGQDVALRCDPISGHVSLFWYQQALGQGPEFLTYFQNEAQLDKSGLPSDRFFAERPEGSVSTLKIQRTQQEDSAVYLCASSRGGRGPYEQYFGPGTRLTVT.

Here the CDR3 DNA reads TGTGCCAGCAGCGTTCGACTAGCGGGGGGGGAGACCCAGTACTTC. Translated, it gives CASSVRLAGGETQYF. The chain combines TRBV7-9 with TRBJ2-5, with TRBD2 identical over 14 bases. The germline V gene has CDR1 SEHNR and CDR2 FQNEAQ (reference sequence). This CDR3 has 15 residues. Losses at the gene ends were 5 bases for V and 5 bases for J; bases not matched to a gene: 4.

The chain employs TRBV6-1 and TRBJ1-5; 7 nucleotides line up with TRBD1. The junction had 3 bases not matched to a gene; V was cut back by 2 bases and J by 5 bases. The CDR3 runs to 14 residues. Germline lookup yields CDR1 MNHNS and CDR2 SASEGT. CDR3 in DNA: TGTGCCAGCAGTGAATTGACAGGGTATCAGCCCCAGCATTTT. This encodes CASSELTGYQPQHF.

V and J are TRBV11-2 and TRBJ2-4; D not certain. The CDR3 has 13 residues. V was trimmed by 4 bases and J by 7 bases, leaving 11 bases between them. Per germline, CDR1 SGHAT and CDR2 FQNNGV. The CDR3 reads CASSSARFNIQYF. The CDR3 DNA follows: TGTGCCAGCAGCTCTGCGAGATTCAACATTCAGTACTTC.

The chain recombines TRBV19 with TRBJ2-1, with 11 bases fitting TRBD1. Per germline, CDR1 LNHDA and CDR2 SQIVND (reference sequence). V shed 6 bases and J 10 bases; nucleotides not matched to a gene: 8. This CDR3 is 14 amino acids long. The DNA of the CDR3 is TGTGCCAGTAGACCGGGACAGGGGGTTAGGGAGCAGTTCTTC. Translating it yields CASRPGQGVREQFF.

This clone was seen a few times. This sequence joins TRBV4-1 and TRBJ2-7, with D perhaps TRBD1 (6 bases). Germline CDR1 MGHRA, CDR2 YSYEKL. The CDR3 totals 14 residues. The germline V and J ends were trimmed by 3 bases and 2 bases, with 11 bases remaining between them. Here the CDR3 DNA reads TGCGCCAGCAGCCAGAGGCAGGGGACCTACGAGCAGTACTTC. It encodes CASSQRQGTYEQYF.

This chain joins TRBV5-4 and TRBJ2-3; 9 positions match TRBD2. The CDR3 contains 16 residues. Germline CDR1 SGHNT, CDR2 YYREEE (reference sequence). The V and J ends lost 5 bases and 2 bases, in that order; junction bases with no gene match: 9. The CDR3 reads CASSSPTSGDTDTQYF. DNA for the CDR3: TGTGCCAGCAGTTCCCCGACTAGCGGAGACACAGATACGCAGTATTTT.

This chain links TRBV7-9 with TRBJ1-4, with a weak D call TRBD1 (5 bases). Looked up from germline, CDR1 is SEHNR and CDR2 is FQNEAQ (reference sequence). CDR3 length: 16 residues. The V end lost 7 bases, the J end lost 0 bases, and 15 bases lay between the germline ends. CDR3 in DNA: TGTGCCAGCATCCCCCCGGGGGTCTCAACTAATGAAAAACTGTTTTTT. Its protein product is CASIPPGVSTNEKLFF.

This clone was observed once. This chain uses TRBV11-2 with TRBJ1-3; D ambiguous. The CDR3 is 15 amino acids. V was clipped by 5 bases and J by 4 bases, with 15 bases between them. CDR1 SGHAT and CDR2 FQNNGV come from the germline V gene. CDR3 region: CASSLHFGEGNTIYF. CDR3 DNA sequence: TGTGCCAGCAGCCTCCATTTCGGGGAGGGAAACACCATATATTTT.

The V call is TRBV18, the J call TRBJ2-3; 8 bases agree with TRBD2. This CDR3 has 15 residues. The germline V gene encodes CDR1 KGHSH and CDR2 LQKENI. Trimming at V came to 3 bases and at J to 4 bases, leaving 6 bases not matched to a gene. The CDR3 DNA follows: TGTGCCAGCTCACCGAGCGGGGGTTGGGCAGATACGCAGTATTTT. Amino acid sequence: CASSPSGGWADTQYF.

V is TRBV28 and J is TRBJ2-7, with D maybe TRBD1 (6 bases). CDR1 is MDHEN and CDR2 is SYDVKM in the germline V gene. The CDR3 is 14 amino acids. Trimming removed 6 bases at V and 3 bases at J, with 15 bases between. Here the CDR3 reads CASSRVDRLYEQYV. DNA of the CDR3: TGTGCCAGCAGCCGCGTAGACAGGCTCTACGAGCAGTACGTC.

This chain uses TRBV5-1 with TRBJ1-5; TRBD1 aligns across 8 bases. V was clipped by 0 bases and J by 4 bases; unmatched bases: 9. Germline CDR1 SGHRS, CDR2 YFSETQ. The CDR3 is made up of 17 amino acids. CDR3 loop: CASSLALFQGANQPQHF. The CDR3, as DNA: TGCGCCAGCAGCTTGGCCTTATTCCAGGGGGCGAATCAGCCCCAGCATTTT.

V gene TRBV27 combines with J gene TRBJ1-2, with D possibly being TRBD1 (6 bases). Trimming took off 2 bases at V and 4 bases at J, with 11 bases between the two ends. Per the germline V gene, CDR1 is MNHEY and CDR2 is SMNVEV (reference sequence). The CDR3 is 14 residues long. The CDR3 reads CASSLGGSGYGYTF. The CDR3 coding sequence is TGTGCCAGCAGTTTAGGGGGCAGTGGCTATGGCTACACCTTC.

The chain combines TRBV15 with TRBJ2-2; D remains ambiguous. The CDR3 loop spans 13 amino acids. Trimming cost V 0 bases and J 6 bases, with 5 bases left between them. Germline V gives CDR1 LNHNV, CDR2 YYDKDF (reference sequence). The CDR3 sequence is CATSRDLAGELFF. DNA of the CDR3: TGTGCCACCAGCAGAGATTTAGCCGGGGAGCTGTTTTTT.

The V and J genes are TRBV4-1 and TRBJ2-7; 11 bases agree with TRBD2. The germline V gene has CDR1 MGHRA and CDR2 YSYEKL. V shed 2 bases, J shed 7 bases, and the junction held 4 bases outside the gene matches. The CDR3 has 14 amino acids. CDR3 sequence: CASSQLSSGREQYF. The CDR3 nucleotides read TGCGCCAGCAGCCAACTTTCTAGCGGGAGGGAGCAGTACTTC.

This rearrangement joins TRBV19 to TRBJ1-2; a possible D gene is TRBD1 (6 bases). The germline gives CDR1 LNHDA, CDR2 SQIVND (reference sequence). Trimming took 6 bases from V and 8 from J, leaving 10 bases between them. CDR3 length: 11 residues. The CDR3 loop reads CASSTGYGYTF. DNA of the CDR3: TGTGCCAGTAGCACAGGGTACGGCTACACCTTC.

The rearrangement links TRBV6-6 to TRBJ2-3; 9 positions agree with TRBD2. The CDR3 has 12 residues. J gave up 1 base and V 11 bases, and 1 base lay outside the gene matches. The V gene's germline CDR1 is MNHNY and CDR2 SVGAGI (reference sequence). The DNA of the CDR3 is TGTGCCGCGGGGGGGGGCACAGATACGCAGTATTTT. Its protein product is CAAGGGTDTQYF.

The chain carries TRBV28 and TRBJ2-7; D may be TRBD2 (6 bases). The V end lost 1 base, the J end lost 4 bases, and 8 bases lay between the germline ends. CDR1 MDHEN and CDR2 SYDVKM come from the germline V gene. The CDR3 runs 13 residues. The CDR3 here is CASSLYRGYEQYF. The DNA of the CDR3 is TGTGCCAGCAGTTTATATCGGGGGTACGAGCAGTACTTC.

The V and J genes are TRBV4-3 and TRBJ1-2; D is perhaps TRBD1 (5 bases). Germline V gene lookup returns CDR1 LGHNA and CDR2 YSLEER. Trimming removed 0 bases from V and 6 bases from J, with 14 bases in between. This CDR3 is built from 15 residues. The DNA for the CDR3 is TGCGCCAGCAGCCAAGAGCGGGGCTGGAAGGATGGCTACACCTTC. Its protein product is CASSQERGWKDGYTF.

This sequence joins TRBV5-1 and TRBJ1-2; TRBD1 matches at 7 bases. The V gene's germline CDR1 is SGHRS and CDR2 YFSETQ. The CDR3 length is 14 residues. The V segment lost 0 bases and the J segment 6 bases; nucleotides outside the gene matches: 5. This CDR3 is CASSLEYRGHGYTF. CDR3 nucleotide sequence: TGCGCCAGCAGCTTGGAATACAGGGGACATGGCTACACCTTC.

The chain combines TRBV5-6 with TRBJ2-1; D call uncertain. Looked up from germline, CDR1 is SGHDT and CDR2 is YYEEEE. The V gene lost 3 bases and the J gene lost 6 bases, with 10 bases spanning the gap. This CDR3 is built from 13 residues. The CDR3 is CASSSATLNEQFF. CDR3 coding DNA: TGTGCCAGCAGCTCCGCTACCCTCAATGAGCAGTTCTTC.

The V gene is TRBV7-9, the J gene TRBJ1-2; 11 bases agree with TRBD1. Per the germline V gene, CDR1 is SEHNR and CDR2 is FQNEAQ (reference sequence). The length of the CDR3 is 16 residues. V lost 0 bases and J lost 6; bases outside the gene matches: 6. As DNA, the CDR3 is TGTGCCAGCAGCTTAGCAGCGACGGGACAGGGGGATGGCTACACCTTC. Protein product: CASSLAATGQGDGYTF.

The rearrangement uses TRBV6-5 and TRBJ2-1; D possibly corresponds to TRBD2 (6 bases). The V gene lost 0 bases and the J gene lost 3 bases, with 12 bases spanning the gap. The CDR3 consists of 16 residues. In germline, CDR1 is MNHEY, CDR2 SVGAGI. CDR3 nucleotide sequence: TGTGCCAGCAGTTACTCTAGCGGAGTCCTCTACAATGAGCAGTTCTTC. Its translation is CASSYSSGVLYNEQFF.

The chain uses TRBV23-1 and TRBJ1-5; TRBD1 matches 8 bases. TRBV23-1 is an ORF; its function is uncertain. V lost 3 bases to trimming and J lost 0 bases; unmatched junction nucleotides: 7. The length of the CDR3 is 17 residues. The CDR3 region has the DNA TGCGCCAGCAGTCATCTACAGGGGGGGAATAGCAATCAGCCCCAGCATTTT. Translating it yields CASSHLQGGNSNQPQHF.

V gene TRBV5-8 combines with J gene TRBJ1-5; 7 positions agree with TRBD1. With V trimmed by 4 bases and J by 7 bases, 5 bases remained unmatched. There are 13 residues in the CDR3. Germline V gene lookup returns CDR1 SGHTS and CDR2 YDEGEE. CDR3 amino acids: CASSRQGWQPQHF. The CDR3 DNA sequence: TGTGCCAGCAGCCGACAGGGTTGGCAGCCCCAGCATTTT.